The T cell receptor (beta chain) described here comes from a study of T cell responses to AZD1222 COVID-19 vaccine. The data were produced by immunoSEQ multiplex PCR, yet TCRdb's version contains in-frame clones alone and is incomplete. In the table there are around 65,000 clones, around four fifths of which are singletons. CDR3 length: 19 residues. Germline V lookup: CDR1 ENHRY, CDR2 SYGVKD. J was trimmed by 1 base and V by 5 bases; bases with no gene match: 15. Study findings and constraints: Nearly half of spike-specific TCRs reportedly target unmutated variant regions. Seropositive status at baseline applied to only five to seven AZD1222 recipients.

A remark on this clone: Its target is not known.

The rearrangement uses TRBV10-3 and TRBJ1-1; 11 bases line up with TRBD1. The sequencing used peripheral blood, collected 28 days after the second AZD1222 dose. This receptor was identified in an adult who received the AZD1222 COVID-19 vaccine. The CDR3 spells CAISRGGQGVFNWNTEAFF. The DNA of the CDR3 is TGTGCCATCAGTCGGGGGGGACAGGGGGTTTTCAATTGGAACACTGAAGCTTTCTTT.